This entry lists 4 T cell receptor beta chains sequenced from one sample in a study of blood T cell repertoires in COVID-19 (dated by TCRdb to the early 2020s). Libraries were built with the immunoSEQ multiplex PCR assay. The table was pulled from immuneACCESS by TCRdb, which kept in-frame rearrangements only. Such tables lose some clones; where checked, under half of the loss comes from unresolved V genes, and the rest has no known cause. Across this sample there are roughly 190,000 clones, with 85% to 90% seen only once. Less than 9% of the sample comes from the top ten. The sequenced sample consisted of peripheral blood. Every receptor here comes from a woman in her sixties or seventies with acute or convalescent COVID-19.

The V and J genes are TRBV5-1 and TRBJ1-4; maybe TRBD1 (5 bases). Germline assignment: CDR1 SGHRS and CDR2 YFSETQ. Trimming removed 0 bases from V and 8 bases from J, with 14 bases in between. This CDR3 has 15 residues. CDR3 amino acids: CASSLAAGTGEKLFF. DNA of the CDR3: TGCGCCAGCAGCTTGGCCGCGGGGACGGGAGAAAAACTGTTTTTT.

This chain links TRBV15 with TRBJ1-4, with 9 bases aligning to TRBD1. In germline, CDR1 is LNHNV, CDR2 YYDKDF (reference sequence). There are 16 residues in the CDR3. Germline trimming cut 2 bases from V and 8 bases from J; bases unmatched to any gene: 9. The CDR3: CATSRINRGRGEKLFF. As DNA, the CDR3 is TGTGCCACCAGCAGAATCAACAGGGGGCGTGGGGAAAAACTGTTTTTT.

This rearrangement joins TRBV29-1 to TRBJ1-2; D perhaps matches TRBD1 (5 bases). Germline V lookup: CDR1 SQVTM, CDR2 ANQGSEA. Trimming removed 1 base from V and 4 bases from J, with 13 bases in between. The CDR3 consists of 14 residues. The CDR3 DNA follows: TGCAGCGTTGAAGTTTGGGGGGAAGGCTATGGCTACACCTTC. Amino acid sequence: CSVEVWGEGYGYTF.

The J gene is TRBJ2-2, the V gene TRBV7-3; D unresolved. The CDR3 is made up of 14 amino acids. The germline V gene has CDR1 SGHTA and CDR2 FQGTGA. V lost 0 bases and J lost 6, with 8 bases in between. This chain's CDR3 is CASSLTSWAGELFF. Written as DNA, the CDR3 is TGTGCCAGCAGCTTAACTAGCTGGGCCGGGGAGCTGTTTTTT.